These 10 T cell receptor beta chains originate from one sample sequenced in a study of CD8+ T cells in alopecia areata. The authors extracted RNA and reverse transcribed it into cDNA as the sequencing template. Using immunoSEQ multiplex PCR, the repertoire was profiled, and TCRdb retains in-frame clones only, with some absent. The sample has around 130,000 clones, roughly 58% seen once. The starting material was CD4+ T cells sorted from blood, obtained at week 0. These receptors came from a human donor with alopecia areata.

The J gene is TRBJ1-5, the V gene TRBV15; D possibly corresponds to TRBD1 (5 bases). V gave up 6 bases and J gave up 5 bases, with 11 bases separating them. Germline V lookup: CDR1 LNHNV, CDR2 YYDKDF (reference sequence). The CDR3 contains 13 residues. CDR3 region: CATRDRGDQPQHF. CDR3 coding DNA: TGTGCCACCAGGGATCGAGGGGATCAGCCCCAGCATTTT.

This clone was seen many times. This chain joins TRBV10-3 and TRBJ2-1, with D possibly matching TRBD2 (5 bases). Looked up from germline, CDR1 is ENHRY and CDR2 is SYGVKD. Deletions cut 3 bases from V and 14 bases from J, with 17 bases between. This CDR3 contains 13 residues. The CDR3 sequence: CAISDGGWVLKFF. The CDR3 DNA sequence: TGTGCCATCAGTGATGGCGGGTGGGTATTGAAGTTCTTC.

V usage is TRBV2 and J usage is TRBJ2-5, with 11 bases fitting TRBD1. The ends lost 4 bases at V and 5 bases at J; junction bases unmatched: 6. The CDR3 is 15 amino acids. Germline V gene data show CDR1 as SNHLY and CDR2 as FYNNEI. CDR3 sequence (DNA): TGTGCCAGCAGTGCCCGCCGGGACAGGGGGGAGACCCAGTACTTC. This codes for CASSARRDRGETQYF.

The chain combines TRBV5-1 with TRBJ2-5; the D gene is possibly TRBD1 (5 bases). Germline loops: CDR1 SGHRS, CDR2 YFSETQ. V lost 0 bases, J lost 4 bases, and 16 bases lay in between. The CDR3 runs to 16 residues. The DNA of the CDR3 is TGCGCCAGCAGCTTGGGCGACAGTCGTAGTTTAGAGACCCAGTACTTC. Its protein product is CASSLGDSRSLETQYF.

This clone was detected a few times. V and J are TRBV5-1 and TRBJ2-4, with 7 bases lining up with TRBD1. The CDR3 totals 13 residues. V was clipped by 4 bases and J by 8 bases; unmatched bases: 6. Germline V gives CDR1 SGHRS, CDR2 YFSETQ. The CDR3 protein is CASSLGTVDIQYF. CDR3 in DNA: TGCGCCAGCAGCCTAGGGACAGTAGACATTCAGTACTTC.

Details on this clone: Sequence at one end of the junction differs from germline and may be a read error. The chain recombines TRBV25-1 with TRBJ2-7, with D perhaps matching TRBD2 (6 bases). The CDR3 is made up of 13 amino acids. The V gene's germline CDR1 is MGHDK and CDR2 SYGVNS. The CDR3 coding sequence is TGTGCCAGCAGTCCTGGTTTAGGCGGGGCCTCTGTTTTC. Amino acids: CASSPGLGGASVF.

The CDR3 protein is CASSAGQGARAPVYTF. Here the CDR3 DNA reads TGTGCCAGCAGCGCAGGACAGGGGGCGCGGGCTCCAGTCTACACCTTC. This chain joins TRBV9 and TRBJ1-2; TRBD1 agrees at 11 bases. In germline, CDR1 is SGDLS, CDR2 YYNGEE. After removal of 3 bases from V and 10 bases from J, the junction contained 14 bases not matched to a gene. The length of the CDR3 is 16 residues.

The V and J genes are TRBV5-6 and TRBJ2-5; possibly TRBD2 for D (5 bases). The ends were cut back, 4 bases at V and 3 bases at J, with 13 bases in the middle. Germline V gene sequence: CDR1 SGHDT, CDR2 YYEEEE. The CDR3 is made up of 14 amino acids. For the CDR3, the DNA is TGTGCCAGCAGCCCCCTAACTAGGGAAGAGACCCAGTACTTC. This encodes CASSPLTREETQYF.

This clone turned up a few times. J is TRBJ1-4 and V is TRBV4-3; 7 bases line up with TRBD1. The CDR3 sequence is 16 residues long. J lost 3 bases, V lost 0 bases, and 4 bases had no gene match. Germline CDR1 LGHNA, CDR2 YSLEER. CDR3: CASSQEGQAANEKLFF. DNA of the CDR3: TGCGCCAGCAGCCAAGAAGGACAGGCAGCTAATGAAAAACTGTTTTTT.

The rearrangement uses TRBV6-6 and TRBJ2-1; TRBD1 might be the D (6 bases). Trimming stripped 2 bases from V and 1 base from J, with 12 bases between. This CDR3 is built from 16 residues. From germline, CDR1 is MNHNY and CDR2 SVGAGI (reference sequence). This CDR3 reads CASSYHDRPSYNEQFF. CDR3 coding DNA: TGTGCCAGCAGTTACCACGACAGGCCTTCCTACAATGAGCAGTTCTTC.